Shown below are 31 T cell receptor beta chains from a single sample sequenced in a study of long-term antiretroviral therapy in people with HIV. The immunoSEQ assay was v3.0, run at survey level. The method was immunoSEQ multiplex PCR; TCRdb's version includes in-frame clones alone and lacks a portion of them. This repertoire shows about 24,000 clones, approximately 80% found once; its top ten account for 4.3%. The specimen was unsorted PBMCs, collected approximately 5.7 years after starting antiretroviral therapy. These receptors all come from a young man with HIV.

V and J are TRBV10-3 and TRBJ2-3; 7 nucleotides line up with TRBD2. J lost 9 bases, V lost 6 bases, and 12 bases had no gene match. The CDR3 is 14 residues long. CDR1 ENHRY and CDR2 SYGVKD come from the germline V gene. CDR3 nucleotides: TGTGCCATCAGGCCCAGCGGGGTAGATGGGACGCAGTATTTT. Protein sequence: CAIRPSGVDGTQYF.

The chain combines TRBV27 with TRBJ2-7; TRBD2 agrees at 12 bases. Germline V CDR1 and CDR2: MNHEY, SMNVEV (reference sequence). The CDR3 consists of 14 residues. V lost 8 bases, J lost 4 bases, and 6 bases stayed unmatched. CDR3 in DNA: TGTGCCAGCCGTCGGACTAGCGGGGATTACGAGCAGTACTTC. Translating gives CASRRTSGDYEQYF.

This clone came up a few times. V is TRBV10-3 and J is TRBJ1-5, with no clear D. Germline V gives CDR1 ENHRY, CDR2 SYGVKD. V was trimmed by 4 bases and J by 5 bases, leaving 9 bases between them. This CDR3 comprises 13 residues. CDR3 nucleotides: TGTGCCATCAGTGGGACGAAAGATCAGCCCCAGCATTTT. It codes for CAISGTKDQPQHF.

The table lists this clone with a count of one. The chain is built from TRBV27 and TRBJ2-4, with TRBD1 as a possible D gene (6 bases). V was trimmed by 3 bases and J by 9 bases, leaving 12 bases between them. The CDR3 runs to 13 residues. CDR1 MNHEY and CDR2 SMNVEV come from the germline V gene (reference sequence). This CDR3 reads CASSFSDRLIQYF. As DNA, the CDR3 is TGTGCCAGCAGTTTCTCGGACAGACTCATTCAGTACTTC.

The J gene is TRBJ1-1, the V gene TRBV4-3; D is ambiguous. V was clipped by 1 base and J by 8 bases, with 5 bases between them. Germline CDR1 and CDR2: LGHNA and YSLEER. The CDR3 length is 11 residues. The CDR3 protein is CASSQGREAFF. The CDR3 DNA reads TGCGCCAGCAGCCAAGGTAGGGAAGCTTTCTTT.

This chain's CDR3 is CASSLVGAAYEQYF. The CDR3 coding sequence is TGTGCCAGCAGCCTGGTGGGAGCAGCCTACGAGCAGTACTTC. The rearrangement links TRBV5-6 to TRBJ2-7, with D possibly being TRBD2 (5 bases). V was shortened by 4 bases and J by 2 bases, with 13 bases between the two germline ends. From germline, CDR1 is SGHDT and CDR2 YYEEEE. This CDR3 spans 14 amino acids.

The rearrangement joins TRBV6-5 to TRBJ1-3; no definite D call. The CDR3 runs to 14 residues. V dropped 4 bases and J dropped 1 base, with 8 bases sitting between them. The germline V gene encodes CDR1 MNHEY and CDR2 SVGAGI. The CDR3 loop is CASSSGLSGNTIYF. For the CDR3, the DNA is TGTGCCAGCAGTTCCGGACTTTCTGGAAACACCATATATTTT.

The chain is built from TRBV23-1 and TRBJ2-3; D not resolved. TRBV23-1 is treated as an ORF (open reading frame) with a function not yet certain. CDR3 size: 14 residues. Trimming shortened V by 0 bases and J by 7 bases, and 11 bases separated the two germline ends. The chain's CDR3 is CASSQSWIRNTQYF. The CDR3 DNA reads as TGCGCCAGCAGTCAATCGTGGATCCGGAATACGCAGTATTTT.

This clone has a single count. The chain joins TRBV6-4 to TRBJ1-1; D possibly corresponds to TRBD1 (5 bases). The CDR3 length is 13 residues. Germline values: CDR1 MRHNA, CDR2 SNTAGT. V gave up 6 bases and J gave up 5 bases, with 13 bases separating them. Written as DNA, the CDR3 is TGTGCCAGCAGCGTTGCAGAGGGGACTGAAGCTTTCTTT. It translates to CASSVAEGTEAFF.

The chain couples TRBV7-2 to TRBJ1-2; the D is unclear. Germline V gene data show CDR1 as SGHTA and CDR2 as FQGNSA. This CDR3 contains 14 residues. Trimming stripped 4 bases from V and 4 bases from J, with 13 bases between. CDR3 bases: TGTGCCAGCAGCTCACCGGGGAACAGCTATGGCTACACCTTC. This codes for CASSSPGNSYGYTF.

V gene TRBV7-3 combines with J gene TRBJ2-2; no definite D call. There are 16 residues in the CDR3. CDR1 is SGHTA, CDR2 FQGTGA, per germline. V was cut by 5 bases and J by 1 base, with 14 bases left in between. The CDR3 nucleotides are TGTGCCAGCAGCCCCGGACCGGTAATGAACACCGGGGAGCTGTTTTTT. Translation: CASSPGPVMNTGELFF.

This clone was detected only once. The chain has TRBV5-6 and TRBJ2-1; 8 positions agree with TRBD2. This CDR3 region has 15 residues. Germline CDR1 is SGHDT and CDR2 is YYEEEE. V lost 3 bases to trimming and J lost 0 bases; unmatched junction nucleotides: 2. Written as DNA, the CDR3 is TGTGCCAGCAGCTATAGCGGGAACTCCTACAATGAGCAGTTCTTC. Translation gives CASSYSGNSYNEQFF.

This clone turned up a few times. The rearrangement links TRBV4-3 to TRBJ1-1; D gene unclear. V shed 3 bases and J shed 0 bases, with 14 bases lying between them. The CDR3 contains 16 residues. Germline CDR1 LGHNA, CDR2 YSLEER. The CDR3 spells CASSHSGSDLNTEAFF. The CDR3 DNA reads TGCGCCAGCAGCCATTCGGGTTCCGACTTGAACACTGAAGCTTTCTTT.

The V call is TRBV7-6, the J call TRBJ1-3; 9 bases map to TRBD1. CDR1 is SGHVS, CDR2 FNYEAQ, per germline. Trimming took 2 bases from V and 4 from J; bases not matched to a gene: 6. The length of the CDR3 is 16 residues. The CDR3 sequence: CASSLWDRAGGNTIYF. The CDR3 coding sequence is TGTGCCAGCAGCTTATGGGACAGGGCAGGAGGAAACACCATATATTTT.

This rearrangement joins TRBV4-3 to TRBJ1-4; TRBD1 agrees at 7 bases. The length of the CDR3 is 18 residues. V gave up 0 bases and J gave up 3 bases; unmatched junction bases: 10. CDR1 and CDR2 (germline): LGHNA, YSLEER. In DNA, the CDR3 is TGCGCCAGCAGCCAAGATGGGTACGCAGGGGGTTCTAATGAAAAACTGTTTTTT. As protein: CASSQDGYAGGSNEKLFF.

V usage is TRBV9 and J usage is TRBJ2-3; D not resolved. Trimming pared 0 bases from V and 3 bases from J, leaving 2 bases between. The CDR3 is 12 amino acids. Germline V gives CDR1 SGDLS, CDR2 YYNGEE. The CDR3 loop reads CASSVGTDTQYF. The CDR3 DNA sequence: TGTGCCAGCAGCGTAGGTACAGATACGCAGTATTTT.

The V gene is TRBV30, the J gene TRBJ1-2; perhaps TRBD1 as D (6 bases). This CDR3 region has 13 residues. Trimming left V 4 bases short and J 3 bases short, with 12 bases between. Germline CDR1 reads GTSNPN; CDR2 reads SVGIG (reference sequence). CDR3 region: CAWTLTGHYGYTF. The CDR3 coding sequence is TGTGCCTGGACCCTCACAGGGCACTATGGCTACACCTTC.

V usage is TRBV30 and J usage is TRBJ2-7; perhaps D is TRBD1 or TRBD2 (5 bases each). This CDR3 has 14 amino acids. V was clipped by 2 bases and J by 2 bases, with 13 bases between them. Germline V gene sequence: CDR1 GTSNPN, CDR2 SVGIG (reference sequence). CDR3 protein: CAWSLGTGPYEQYF. CDR3 DNA sequence: TGTGCCTGGAGTCTGGGGACGGGGCCCTACGAGCAGTACTTC.

The V gene is TRBV27, the J gene TRBJ2-7; no clear D gene. V was shortened by 0 bases and J by 2 bases, with 5 bases between the two germline ends. CDR1 MNHEY and CDR2 SMNVEV come from the germline V gene (reference sequence). This CDR3 is built from 13 residues. This chain's CDR3 is CASSLSSAYEQYF. The DNA for the CDR3 is TGTGCCAGCAGTTTATCGTCCGCCTACGAGCAGTACTTC.

CDR3 nucleotide sequence: TGCGCCAGCAGCGCTGACAGGGGGCTTTACGAGCAGTACTTC. Its protein is CASSADRGLYEQYF. The rearrangement joins TRBV5-1 to TRBJ2-7; TRBD1 matches 10 bases. The CDR3 is 14 amino acids. J was trimmed by 4 bases and V by 4 bases; bases with no gene match: 5. From germline, CDR1 is SGHRS and CDR2 YFSETQ.

This sequence joins TRBV28 and TRBJ2-5, with 9 bases lining up with TRBD1. The CDR3 runs 14 residues. Per the germline V gene, CDR1 is MDHEN and CDR2 is SYDVKM. V lost 4 bases to trimming and J lost 2 bases; unmatched junction nucleotides: 2. Here the CDR3 reads CASSWDRVQETQYF. CDR3 in DNA: TGTGCCAGCAGTTGGGACAGGGTTCAAGAGACCCAGTACTTC.

The CDR3 loop is CASSLDSTDTQYF. The CDR3 bases are TGTGCCAGCAGTCTCGACAGCACAGATACGCAGTATTTT. V gene TRBV6-5 combines with J gene TRBJ2-3; D uncertain. V was clipped by 5 bases and J by 0 bases, with 6 bases between them. The CDR3 runs 13 residues. Per germline, CDR1 MNHEY and CDR2 SVGAGI.

The rearrangement links TRBV4-1 to TRBJ1-1; D uncertain. The CDR3 totals 12 residues. Germline V CDR1 and CDR2: MGHRA, YSYEKL. The germline V and J ends were trimmed by 3 bases and 1 base, with 3 bases remaining between them. CDR3 coding DNA: TGCGCCAGCAGCCAGGAGAACACTGAAGCTTTCTTT. This gives the protein CASSQENTEAFF.

The chain uses TRBV30 and TRBJ2-3; D unclear. The ends were cut back, 1 base at V and 4 bases at J, with 3 bases in the middle. The CDR3 extends over 11 amino acids. Germline assignment: CDR1 GTSNPN and CDR2 SVGIG (reference sequence). The chain's CDR3 is CAWSEADTQYF. CDR3 sequence (DNA): TGTGCCTGGAGTGAGGCAGATACGCAGTATTTT. Supplemented by reference TRBV30 and TRBJ2-3, the full variable domain reads SQTIHQWPATLVQPVGSPLSLECTVEGTSNPNLYWYRQAAGRGLQLLFYSVGIGQISSEVPQNLSASRPQDRQFILSSKKLLLSDSGFYLCAWSEADTQYFGPGTRLTVL.

The rearrangement uses TRBV7-6 and TRBJ2-1; maybe TRBD1 (5 bases). With 0 bases removed from V and 6 bases from J, the gap between germline ends came to 12 bases. The CDR3 has 15 residues. Germline V gives CDR1 SGHVS, CDR2 FNYEAQ. CDR3 protein: CASSLAPLGANEQFF. CDR3 DNA: TGTGCCAGCAGCTTAGCCCCCCTTGGGGCCAATGAGCAGTTCTTC. The whole variable domain, filled in from reference TRBV7-6 and TRBJ2-1, reads GAGVSQSPRYKVTKRGQDVALRCDPISGHVSLYWYRQALGQGPEFLTYFNYEAQQDKSGLPNDRFSAERPEGSISTLTIQRTEQRDSAMYRCASSLAPLGANEQFFGPGTRLTVL.

This clone appeared once. This chain connects TRBV19 to TRBJ1-1; D is ambiguous. The germline CDR1 and CDR2 sequences are LNHDA and SQIVND (reference sequence). This CDR3 is 14 amino acids long. V was clipped by 4 bases and J by 0 bases, with 9 bases between them. DNA of the CDR3: TGTGCCAGTAGTAAGACTGTTATGAACACTGAAGCTTTCTTT. Translation: CASSKTVMNTEAFF.

The chain has TRBV6-6 and TRBJ1-5; a weak D match, TRBD1 (6 bases). Per germline, CDR1 MNHNY and CDR2 SVGAGI (reference sequence). This CDR3 has 14 residues. Trimming removed 7 bases at V and 2 bases at J, with 12 bases between. The CDR3: CASNGGQGNQPQHF. The CDR3 DNA reads TGTGCCAGCAATGGGGGACAAGGCAATCAGCCCCAGCATTTT.

This chain uses TRBV28 with TRBJ2-1; TRBD1 aligns across 8 bases. With 3 bases clipped from V and 2 bases from J, the junction kept 15 bases outside the gene matches. The CDR3 runs to 19 residues. Germline loops: CDR1 MDHEN, CDR2 SYDVKM. CDR3 loop: CASSFPQGATNYPYNEQFF. The CDR3 DNA is TGTGCCAGCAGTTTTCCTCAGGGGGCGACTAATTATCCCTACAATGAGCAGTTCTTC.

V usage is TRBV30 and J usage is TRBJ2-7; 7 positions match TRBD2. CDR1 and CDR2 (germline): GTSNPN, SVGIG (reference sequence). With 3 bases clipped from V and 3 bases from J, the junction kept 8 bases outside the gene matches. This CDR3 is built from 14 residues. Here the CDR3 reads CAWSRPPSGYEQYF. The CDR3 DNA reads as TGTGCCTGGAGCCGCCCCCCTAGCGGCTACGAGCAGTACTTC.

The genes are TRBV28 and TRBJ2-5; 7 bases map to TRBD2. Trimming at V came to 7 bases and at J to 5 bases, leaving 7 bases not matched to a gene. The germline V gene encodes CDR1 MDHEN and CDR2 SYDVKM. The CDR3 is 13 residues long. CDR3 sequence: CASTLGGDETQYF. CDR3 sequence (DNA): TGTGCCAGCACCCTGGGAGGGGACGAGACCCAGTACTTC.

This chain uses TRBV6-1 with TRBJ1-5; D not resolved. The germline V and J ends were trimmed by 4 bases and 1 base, with 11 bases remaining between them. Germline V CDR1 and CDR2: MNHNS, SASEGT. There are 15 residues in the CDR3. In DNA, the CDR3 is TGTGCCAGCAGTGGAGGAGGTATCAGCAATCAGCCCCAGCATTTT. Translating gives CASSGGGISNQPQHF.